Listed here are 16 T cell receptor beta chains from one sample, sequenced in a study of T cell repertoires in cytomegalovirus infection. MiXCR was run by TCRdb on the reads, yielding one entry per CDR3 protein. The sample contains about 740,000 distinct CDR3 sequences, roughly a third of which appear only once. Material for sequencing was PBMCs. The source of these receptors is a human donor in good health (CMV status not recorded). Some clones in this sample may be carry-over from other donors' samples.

The CDR3 DNA follows: TGTGCCAGCACCGAGGACAGGGTGATGAACACCGGGGAGCTGTTTTTT. Translating it yields CASTEDRVMNTGELFF. This rearrangement joins TRBV6-6 to TRBJ2-2; 8 positions match TRBD1. Trimming at V came to 7 bases and at J to 1 base, leaving 8 bases not matched to a gene. The CDR3 is 16 amino acids. CDR1 is MNHNY and CDR2 is SVGAGI in the germline V gene (reference sequence).

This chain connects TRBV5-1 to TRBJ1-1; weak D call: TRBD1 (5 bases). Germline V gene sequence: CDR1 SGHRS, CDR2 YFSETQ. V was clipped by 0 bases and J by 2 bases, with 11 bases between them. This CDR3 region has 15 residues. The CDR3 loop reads CASSLAAQGNTEAFF. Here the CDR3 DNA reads TGCGCCAGCAGCTTGGCCGCCCAGGGAAACACTGAAGCTTTCTTT.

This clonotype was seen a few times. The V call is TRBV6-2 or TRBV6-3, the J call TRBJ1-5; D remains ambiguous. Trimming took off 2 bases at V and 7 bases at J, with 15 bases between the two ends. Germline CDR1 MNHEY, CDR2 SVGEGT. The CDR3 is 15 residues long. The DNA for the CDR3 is TGTGCCAGCAGTTACCTTCAGTTATTTGAACAGCCCCAGCATTTT. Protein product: CASSYLQLFEQPQHF.

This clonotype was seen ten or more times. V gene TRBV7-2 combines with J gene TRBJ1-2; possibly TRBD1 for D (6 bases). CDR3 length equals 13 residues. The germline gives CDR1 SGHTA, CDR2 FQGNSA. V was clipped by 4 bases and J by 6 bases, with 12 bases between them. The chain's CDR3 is CASSSRGKHGYTF. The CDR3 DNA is TGTGCCAGCAGCTCAAGGGGGAAACATGGCTACACCTTC. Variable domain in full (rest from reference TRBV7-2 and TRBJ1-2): GAGVSQSPSNKVTEKGKDVELRCDPISGHTALYWYRQSLGQGLEFLIYFQGNSAPDKSGLPSDRFSAERTGGSVSTLTIQRTQQEDSAVYLCASSSRGKHGYTFGSGTRLTVV.

Written as DNA, the CDR3 is TGTGCCAGCCTTAGGACAGGGCCTGTTCAATTGGGTTCACCCCTCCACTTT. This gives the protein CASLRTGPVQLGSPLHF. This rearrangement joins TRBV6-5 to TRBJ1-6; 8 nucleotides align to TRBD1. V lost 8 bases to trimming and J lost 9 bases; unmatched junction nucleotides: 18. This CDR3 is built from 17 residues. Germline V lookup: CDR1 MNHEY, CDR2 SVGAGI.

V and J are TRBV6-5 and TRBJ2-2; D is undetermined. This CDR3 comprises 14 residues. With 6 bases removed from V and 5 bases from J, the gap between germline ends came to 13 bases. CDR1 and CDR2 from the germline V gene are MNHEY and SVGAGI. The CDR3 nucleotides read TGTGCCAGCAGGGGGAACAGCCGGACCGGGGAGCTGTTTTTT. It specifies CASRGNSRTGELFF.

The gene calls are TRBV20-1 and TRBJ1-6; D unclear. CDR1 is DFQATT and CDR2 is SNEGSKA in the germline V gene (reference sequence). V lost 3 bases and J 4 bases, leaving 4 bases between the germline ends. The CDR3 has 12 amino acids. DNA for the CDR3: TGCAGTGCTAGGATGTATAATTCACCCCTCCACTTT. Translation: CSARMYNSPLHF.

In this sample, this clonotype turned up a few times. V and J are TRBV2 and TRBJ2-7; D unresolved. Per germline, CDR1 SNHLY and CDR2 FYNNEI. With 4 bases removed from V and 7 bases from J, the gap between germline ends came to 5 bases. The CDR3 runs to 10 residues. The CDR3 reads CASSAEEQYF. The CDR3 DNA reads TGTGCCAGCAGTGCTGAAGAGCAGTACTTC.

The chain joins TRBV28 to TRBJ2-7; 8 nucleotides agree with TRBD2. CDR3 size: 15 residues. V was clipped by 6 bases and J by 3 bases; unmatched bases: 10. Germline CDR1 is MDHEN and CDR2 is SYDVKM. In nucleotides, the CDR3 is TGTGCCAGCAGGTCCGGGGGGGCTGGGGACTACGAGCAGTACTTC. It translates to CASRSGGAGDYEQYF.

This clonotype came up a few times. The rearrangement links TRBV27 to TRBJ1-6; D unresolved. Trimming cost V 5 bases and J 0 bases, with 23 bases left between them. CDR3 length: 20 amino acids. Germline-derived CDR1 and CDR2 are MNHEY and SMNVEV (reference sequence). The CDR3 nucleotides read TGTGCCAGCAGTCCCCCCGGGCCCCCGCTACAAAGCTCCTATAATTCACCCCTCCACTTT. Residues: CASSPPGPPLQSSYNSPLHF.

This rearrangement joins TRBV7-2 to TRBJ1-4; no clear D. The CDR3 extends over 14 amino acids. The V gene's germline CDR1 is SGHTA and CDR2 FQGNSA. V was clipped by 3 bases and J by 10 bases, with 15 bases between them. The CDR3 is CASSLATFSGKLFF. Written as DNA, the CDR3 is TGTGCCAGCAGCTTGGCCACCTTCTCGGGAAAACTGTTTTTT.

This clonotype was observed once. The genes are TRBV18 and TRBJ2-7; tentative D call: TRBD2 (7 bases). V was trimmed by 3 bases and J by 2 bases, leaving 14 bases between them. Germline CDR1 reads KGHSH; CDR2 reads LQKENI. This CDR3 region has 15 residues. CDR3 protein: CASSPGGDTTYEQYF. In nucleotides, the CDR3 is TGTGCCAGCTCACCTGGGGGGGACACCACCTACGAGCAGTACTTC.

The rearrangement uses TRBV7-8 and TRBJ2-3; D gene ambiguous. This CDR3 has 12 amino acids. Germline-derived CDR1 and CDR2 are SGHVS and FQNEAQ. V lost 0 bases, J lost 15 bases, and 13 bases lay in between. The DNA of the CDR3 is TGTGCCAGCAGCTTAGCGCCAGATACCCATTATTTT. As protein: CASSLAPDTHYF.

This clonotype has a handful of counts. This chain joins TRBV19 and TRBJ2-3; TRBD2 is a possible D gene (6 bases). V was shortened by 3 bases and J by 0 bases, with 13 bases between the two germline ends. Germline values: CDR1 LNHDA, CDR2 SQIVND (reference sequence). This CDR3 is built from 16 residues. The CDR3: CASSIPGDRSTDTQYF. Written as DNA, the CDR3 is TGTGCCAGTAGTATTCCGGGGGATAGGAGCACAGATACGCAGTATTTT.

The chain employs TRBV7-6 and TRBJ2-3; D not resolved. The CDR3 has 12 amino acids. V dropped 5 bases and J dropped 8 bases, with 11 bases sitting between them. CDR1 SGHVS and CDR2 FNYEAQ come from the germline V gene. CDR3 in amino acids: CASSPLRFTQYF. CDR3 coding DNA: TGTGCCAGCAGCCCGCTACGCTTTACGCAGTATTTT.

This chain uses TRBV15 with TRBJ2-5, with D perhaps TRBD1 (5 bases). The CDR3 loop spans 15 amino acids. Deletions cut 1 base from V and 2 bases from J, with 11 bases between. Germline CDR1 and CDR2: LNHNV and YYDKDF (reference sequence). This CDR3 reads CATSRVTAMQETQYF. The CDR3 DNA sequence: TGTGCCACCAGCAGAGTGACAGCTATGCAAGAGACCCAGTACTTC.